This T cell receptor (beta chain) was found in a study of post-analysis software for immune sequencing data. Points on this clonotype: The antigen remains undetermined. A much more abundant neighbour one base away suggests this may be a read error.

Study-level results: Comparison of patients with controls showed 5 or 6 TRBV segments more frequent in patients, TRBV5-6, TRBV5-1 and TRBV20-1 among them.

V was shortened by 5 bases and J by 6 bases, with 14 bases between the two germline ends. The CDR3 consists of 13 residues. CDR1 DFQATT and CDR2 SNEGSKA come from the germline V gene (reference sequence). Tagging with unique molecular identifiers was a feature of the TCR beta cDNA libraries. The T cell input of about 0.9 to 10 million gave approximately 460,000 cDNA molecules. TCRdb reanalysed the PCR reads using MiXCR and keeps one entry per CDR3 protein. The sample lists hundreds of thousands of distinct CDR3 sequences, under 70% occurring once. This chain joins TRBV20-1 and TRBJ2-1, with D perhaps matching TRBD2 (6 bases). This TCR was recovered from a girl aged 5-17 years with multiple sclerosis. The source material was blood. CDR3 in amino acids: CSARIRDCNEQFF. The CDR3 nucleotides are TGCAGTGCTCGGATCAGGGACTGCAATGAGCAGTTCTTC.